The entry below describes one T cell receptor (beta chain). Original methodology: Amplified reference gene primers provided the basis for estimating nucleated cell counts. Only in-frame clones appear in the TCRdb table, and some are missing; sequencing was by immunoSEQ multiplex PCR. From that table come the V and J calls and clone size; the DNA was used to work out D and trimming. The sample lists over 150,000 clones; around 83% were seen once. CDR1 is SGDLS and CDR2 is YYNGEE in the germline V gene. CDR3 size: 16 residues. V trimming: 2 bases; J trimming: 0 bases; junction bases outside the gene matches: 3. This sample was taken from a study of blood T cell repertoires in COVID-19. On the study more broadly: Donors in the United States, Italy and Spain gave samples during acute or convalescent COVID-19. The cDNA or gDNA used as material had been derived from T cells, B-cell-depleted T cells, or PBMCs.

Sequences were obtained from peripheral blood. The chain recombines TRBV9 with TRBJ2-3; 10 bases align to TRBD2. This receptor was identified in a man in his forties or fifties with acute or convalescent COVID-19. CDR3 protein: CASSVQRGGSTDTQYF. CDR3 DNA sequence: TGTGCCAGCAGCGTTCAGCGGGGGGGGAGCACAGATACGCAGTATTTT.